This TCR beta chain was profiled in a study of cytomegalovirus exposure and HLA in healthy donors. The germline V gene encodes CDR1 MRHNA and CDR2 SNTAGT. The CDR3 extends over 13 amino acids. V trimming: 6 bases; J trimming: 4 bases; junction bases outside the gene matches: 3. The PCR was carried out with 60 Vbeta primers and 13 Jbeta primers. Profiled with immunoSEQ multiplex PCR; TCRdb holds only in-frame clones, not every one. This table has approximately 79,000 clones, 77% appearing once. With respect to this clone: Its antigen is unknown.

Study outcomes and limitations: Rarity marked most TCR sequences, yet some public TCRs occurred in many donors. A later analysis linked a missense variant in DCLRE1C to the trimming of TCR beta V and J genes.

This sequence joins TRBV6-4 and TRBJ1-1; 9 nucleotides match TRBD1. This clonotype was obtained from a boy younger than 18 in good health and CMV-seronegative. Specimen: PBMCs. The CDR3 region is CASSADRGTEAFF. CDR3 coding DNA: TGTGCCAGCAGCGCGGACAGGGGCACTGAAGCTTTCTTT.